These 7 T cell receptor beta chains share one sample of origin, sequenced in a study of cytomegalovirus exposure and HLA in healthy donors. Repertoires were generated with immunoSEQ multiplex PCR, while TCRdb's copy carries only in-frame clones and drops some. Among more than 90,000 clones listed, approximately 93% were seen once. Sequences were obtained from PBMCs. These receptors were obtained from a woman between 25 and 40 years old in good health and CMV-seropositive.

V usage is TRBV15 and J usage is TRBJ1-2; D unresolved. Trimming took 0 bases from V and 8 from J, leaving 16 bases between them. The CDR3 contains 15 residues. The germline gives CDR1 LNHNV, CDR2 YYDKDF (reference sequence). This CDR3 reads CATSRDLKTRNGYTF. In DNA, the CDR3 is TGTGCCACCAGCAGAGATCTTAAGACAAGGAACGGCTACACCTTC.

V is TRBV27 and J is TRBJ2-7, with D possibly being TRBD2 (5 bases). Germline CDR1 and CDR2: MNHEY and SMNVEV (reference sequence). There are 12 residues in the CDR3. The V and J ends lost 6 bases and 2 bases respectively, with 8 bases between them. CDR3 region: CASRDSAYEQYF. CDR3 sequence (DNA): TGTGCCAGCAGGGACTCGGCCTACGAGCAGTACTTC.

The chain recombines TRBV27 with TRBJ1-1; TRBD1 is a possible D gene (6 bases). This CDR3 is 12 amino acids long. Trimming took off 7 bases at V and 5 bases at J, with 11 bases between the two ends. Germline CDR1 reads MNHEY; CDR2 reads SMNVEV (reference sequence). As DNA, the CDR3 is TGTGCCAGCATGGGCACAGGGACTGAAGCTTTCTTT. As protein: CASMGTGTEAFF.

Of note for this clone: One end of the junction fails to match germline, which may point to a read error. The J gene is TRBJ2-1, the V gene TRBV15, with D possibly TRBD2 on 5 matching bases. This CDR3 has 17 amino acids. Germline lookup yields CDR1 LNHNV and CDR2 YYDKDF (reference sequence). For the CDR3, the DNA is TGTGCCGCCAGCAGAGATCCAACGAGACTACCTCAAAATGAGCAGTTCTTC. It yields the protein CAASRDPTRLPQNEQFF.

This chain connects TRBV30 to TRBJ2-5, with 8 bases aligning to TRBD2. The CDR3 totals 17 residues. Per the germline V gene, CDR1 is GTSNPN and CDR2 is SVGIG (reference sequence). Unmatched junction bases numbered 12, after V lost 1 base and J lost 2 bases. In DNA, the CDR3 is TGTGCCTGGAGTGCCTTGAGGAGCGGGAGAGGGCAAGAGACCCAGTACTTC. Amino acids: CAWSALRSGRGQETQYF.

The chain carries TRBV29-1 and TRBJ2-3; perhaps TRBD2 as D (6 bases). The V end lost 3 bases, the J end lost 0 bases, and 13 bases lay between the germline ends. The CDR3 contains 15 residues. Looked up from germline, CDR1 is SQVTM and CDR2 is ANQGSEA. The CDR3 spells CSVEPAGSSTDTQYF. DNA for the CDR3: TGCAGCGTTGAGCCAGCGGGTTCTAGCACAGATACGCAGTATTTT.

V is TRBV7-2 and J is TRBJ2-1, with 13 bases matching TRBD2. The V gene end was trimmed by 5 bases and the J gene end by 1 base; junction bases not matched to a gene: 8. Germline lookup yields CDR1 SGHTA and CDR2 FQGNSA. The CDR3 covers 18 residues. The CDR3 is CASSPRGLAGASYNEQFF. In DNA form, the CDR3 reads TGTGCCAGCAGCCCTCGAGGACTAGCGGGAGCATCCTACAATGAGCAGTTCTTC.